This TCR beta chain was obtained from a study of blood T cell repertoires in COVID-19. The V gene end was trimmed by 4 bases and the J gene end by 1 base; junction bases not matched to a gene: 9. This CDR3 contains 17 residues. Germline lookup yields CDR1 SGDLS and CDR2 YYNGEE. Here immunoSEQ multiplex PCR was the method, and the copy in TCRdb shows in-frame clones only, minus some. The sample records 130,000 or so clones, about 80% being singletons. This TCR derives from a man aged 50 or older with acute or convalescent COVID-19. The chain recombines TRBV9 with TRBJ2-4; TRBD2 aligns across 9 bases. Specimen: peripheral blood. CDR3 sequence (DNA): TGTGCCAGCAGCCCGGCCGCGGGGGGGCCGGCCAAAAACATTCAGTACTTC. Its translation: CASSPAAGGPAKNIQYF.